This T cell receptor beta chain is from a study of blood T cell repertoires in COVID-19. For the study at large: Sample material is recorded as cDNA or gDNA derived from T cells, B-cell-depleted T cells, or PBMCs.

The repertoire was sequenced with immunoSEQ multiplex PCR; TCRdb's copy has only in-frame clones and lacks some. The sample yields a few hundred thousand clones, over 80% seen once. There are 15 residues in the CDR3. Per the germline V gene, CDR1 is SGHTA and CDR2 is FQGNSA. Trimming removed 4 bases from V and 4 bases from J, with 14 bases in between. The sequence derives from a human donor in a cohort sampled during active COVID-19. The sequencing sample was made of peripheral blood. The chain uses TRBV7-2 and TRBJ1-5; a weak D match, TRBD1 (5 bases). CDR3 loop: CASSYGSRGNQPQHF. CDR3 coding DNA: TGTGCCAGCAGCTACGGATCAAGGGGAAATCAGCCCCAGCATTTT.